This T cell receptor (beta chain) was identified in a study of T cells in lung cancer brain metastases (dated by TCRdb to 2017 to 2018). Turning to the overall study: About 85% of the 20 patients had a history of tobacco use, with a median of about 36 pack-years. Of the approximately 20 patients, around 19 received no interval therapy between resection of the primary and resection of the metastasis. Median interval between primary and brain metastasis specimen acquisition was less than 400 days. TCR beta CDR3 repertoires were compared between fully resected primary non-small cell lung cancers and paired brain metastases. A cohort of about 20 patients was included, from whom 40 specimens were contributed, with one primary lung lesion and one brain metastasis obtained from each patient. A median age at first diagnosis of approximately 59 years was recorded for the patients, of whom 8 or 9 were male and some eleven were female. DNA integrity number averaged approximately 4 in both primary and metastatic specimens, with no significant difference between sites. The investigation overall reported the following: Most clones were lesion-specific, with limited overlap between paired lesions (mean Morisita index roughly 0.25). In brain metastases, the ten most abundant clones accounted for a significantly larger fraction of the repertoire than in primaries, a finding that suggests clonal expansion. DNA fragmentation in the FFPE samples may have prevented recovery of the complete infiltrating T cell repertoire. Compared with their paired primaries, brain metastases had significantly fewer unique productive clones (median approximately 1,500 versus 4,300). It was not possible to control for the effects of preoperative corticosteroids on T cell infiltration in brain metastases.

Patients underwent resection for synchronous oligometastatic disease or delayed recurrence of a solitary brain metastasis. Patients with a history of multiple malignancies were excluded so that cancers other than NSCLC would not be included. Tumor areas were macrodissected from roughly 5 deparaffinized about 10 um unstained sections under guidance from marked H&E slides. All specimens were formalin-fixed and paraffin-embedded (FFPE). The AllPrep DNA/RNA FFPE Kit was used to extract genomic DNA. Each sample received about 2 to 5 ug of genomic DNA as input, and the DNA input was kept equal within each pair of samples. TCR beta libraries were constructed with the immunoSEQ hsTCRbeta Kit, which uses multiplexed V and J gene primers in two PCR steps. The pooled libraries, together with positive and negative controls, were sequenced on an Illumina MiSeq running a 100-cycle paired-end protocol. As for how the authors treated the data: Raw data were processed by the immunoSEQ vendor into normalized, annotated TCR beta repertoire reports. Richness was defined as unique clones by nucleotide sequence, with iChao1 and Efron-Thisted estimators extrapolating total richness. Paired lesions were characterized and compared using Pielou's evenness, Simpson's index, top-ten clone proportional abundance, and the Morisita overlap index. TCRdb stores this immuneACCESS table with in-frame sequences only. Part of the clones is absent; in the studies checked, under half of the shortfall reflects unresolved V genes, and no reason is known for the rest. That table furnishes V, J and clone size, whereas the DNA furnished D and trimming. Present in this sample are fewer than 4,000 clones, over 80% of which were seen just once. The top ten clones comprise 2.5% to 3.5% of the sample.

Trimming at the junction amounts to 8 bases on V and 0 bases on J, and the germline ends lie 10 bases apart. Per the germline V gene, SGHVS is the CDR1 and FQNEAQ is the CDR2. From the cysteine through the phenylalanine, the CDR3 covers 13 amino acids. The entry retains the CDR3 DNA only, 39 bases that are in frame from base 1. Turning to this clone: Its binding antigen is unknown. No base-level quality is on record; no much larger clone is a single base apart.

Recombination linked TRBV7-8 to TRBJ1-1; the D gene assignment is ambiguous. Sequences were obtained from tumor tissue from the primary lung tumor. In the paper's terms, the cell subset or site label means: primary lung cancer lesion. The receptor was isolated from an older man with non-small cell lung cancer. The CDR3 reads as follows: CASEGSLNTEAFF. The DNA reads as follows: TGTGCCAGCGAGGGTTCACTGAACACTGAAGCTTTCTTT.